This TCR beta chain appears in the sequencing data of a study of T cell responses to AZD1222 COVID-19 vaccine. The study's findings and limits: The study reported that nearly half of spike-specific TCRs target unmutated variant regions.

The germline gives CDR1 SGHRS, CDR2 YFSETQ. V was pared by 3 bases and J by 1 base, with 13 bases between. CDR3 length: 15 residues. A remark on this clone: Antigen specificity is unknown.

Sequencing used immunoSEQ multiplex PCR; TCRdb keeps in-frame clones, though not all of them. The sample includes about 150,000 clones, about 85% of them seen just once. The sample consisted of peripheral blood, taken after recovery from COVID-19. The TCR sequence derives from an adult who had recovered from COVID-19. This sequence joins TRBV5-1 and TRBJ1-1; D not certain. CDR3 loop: CASSSHPLENTEAFF. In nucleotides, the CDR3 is TGCGCCAGCAGCTCCCACCCACTAGAGAACACTGAAGCTTTCTTT.